A single sample gave rise to the 8 T cell receptor beta chains below, sequenced in a study of blood T cell repertoires in COVID-19. Clones were sequenced by immunoSEQ multiplex PCR, and TCRdb holds only the in-frame ones, with some missing. Of 300,000 to 450,000 clones detected, 88% appear once; the ten largest clones hold roughly 1.2%. Sequenced material: PBMCs or T cells enriched from blood (not recorded which). The receptors come from a woman under 30 who had recovered from COVID-19.

The chain is built from TRBV11-2 and TRBJ1-6; the D is unclear. CDR3 length equals 13 residues. V was cut by 1 base and J by 8 bases, with 6 bases left in between. Germline V gene sequence: CDR1 SGHAT, CDR2 FQNNGV. CDR3 sequence (DNA): TGTGCCAGCAGCTTAGTGCGCGATTCACCCCTCCACTTT. Its protein product is CASSLVRDSPLHF.

The chain links TRBV7-9 to TRBJ2-5; maybe TRBD1 (6 bases). The germline V gene encodes CDR1 SEHNR and CDR2 FQNEAQ (reference sequence). The CDR3 loop spans 14 amino acids. Trimming pared 2 bases from V and 4 bases from J, leaving 11 bases between. The CDR3 nucleotides are TGTGCCAGCAGCTTACGCAGGGGCTTAGAGACCCAGTACTTC. It codes for CASSLRRGLETQYF.

The V gene is TRBV3-1 (or the pseudogene TRBV3-2), the J gene TRBJ2-5, with D unclear. Trimming cost V 1 base and J 2 bases, with 8 bases left between them. The CDR3 sequence is 14 residues long. CDR1 and CDR2 from the germline V gene are LGHDT and YNNKEL (reference sequence). The CDR3 nucleotides are TGTGCCAGCAGCCAAGGGCAGACACAAGAGACCCAGTACTTC. Protein product: CASSQGQTQETQYF.

The J gene is TRBJ2-2, the V gene TRBV3-1 (or the pseudogene TRBV3-2); 11 bases line up with TRBD1. CDR3 length: 17 amino acids. Germline lookup yields CDR1 LGHDT and CDR2 YNNKEL (reference sequence). The V and J ends lost 2 bases and 3 bases, in that order; junction bases with no gene match: 5. CDR3 sequence: CASSQPGTGGYTGELFF. The CDR3 nucleotides are TGTGCCAGCAGCCAACCCGGGACAGGGGGGTACACCGGGGAGCTGTTTTTT.

The chain links TRBV29-1 to TRBJ2-1, with D perhaps TRBD1 (6 bases). The CDR3 runs 14 residues. Germline loops: CDR1 SQVTM, CDR2 ANQGSEA. V was cut by 8 bases and J by 6 bases, with 20 bases left in between. This chain's CDR3 is CSTEGQQFVNEQFF. CDR3 bases: TGCAGCACAGAAGGACAGCAATTCGTCAATGAGCAGTTCTTC.

V usage is TRBV7-2 and J usage is TRBJ2-1; D uncertain. The germline V gene has CDR1 SGHTA and CDR2 FQGNSA. Trimming cost V 3 bases and J 10 bases, with 13 bases left between them. The CDR3 consists of 13 residues. The CDR3 here is CASSFQGLGEQFF. CDR3 nucleotides: TGTGCCAGCAGCTTCCAAGGCTTGGGCGAGCAGTTCTTC.

V gene TRBV19 combines with J gene TRBJ1-4; D is unclear. The CDR3 has 15 amino acids. V shed 4 bases and J shed 5 bases, with 14 bases lying between them. Germline-derived CDR1 and CDR2 are LNHDA and SQIVND (reference sequence). CDR3 bases: TGTGCCAGTAGTAACGGGGTCAAGTCGAATGAAAAACTGTTTTTT. Translation: CASSNGVKSNEKLFF.

This chain uses TRBV9 with TRBJ1-4; TRBD1 agrees at 7 bases. The germline V gene encodes CDR1 SGDLS and CDR2 YYNGEE. The junction had 10 bases not matched to a gene; V was cut back by 0 bases and J by 11 bases. There are 15 residues in the CDR3. The CDR3 bases are TGTGCCAGCAGCGTAGGAGAGTTCGCACAGGGGAAACTGTTTTTT. Translated: CASSVGEFAQGKLFF. Complete variable domain (other parts from reference TRBV9 and TRBJ1-4): DSGVTQTPKHLITATGQRVTLRCSPRSGDLSVYWYQQSLDQGLQFLIQYYNGEERAKGNILERFSAQQFPDLHSELNLSSLELGDSALYFCASSVGEFAQGKLFFGSGTQLSVL.